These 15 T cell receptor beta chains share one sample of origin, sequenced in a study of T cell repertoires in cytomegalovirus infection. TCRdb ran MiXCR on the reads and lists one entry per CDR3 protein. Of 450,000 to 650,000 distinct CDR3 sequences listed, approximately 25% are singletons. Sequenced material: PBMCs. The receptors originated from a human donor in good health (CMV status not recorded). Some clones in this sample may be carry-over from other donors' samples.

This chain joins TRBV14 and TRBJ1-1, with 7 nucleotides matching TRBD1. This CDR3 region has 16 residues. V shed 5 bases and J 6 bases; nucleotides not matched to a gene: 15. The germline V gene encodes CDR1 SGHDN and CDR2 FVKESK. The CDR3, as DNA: TGTGCCAGCAGCTACATCGACGACAGGGACTGGGCTGAAGCTTTCTTT. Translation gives CASSYIDDRDWAEAFF.

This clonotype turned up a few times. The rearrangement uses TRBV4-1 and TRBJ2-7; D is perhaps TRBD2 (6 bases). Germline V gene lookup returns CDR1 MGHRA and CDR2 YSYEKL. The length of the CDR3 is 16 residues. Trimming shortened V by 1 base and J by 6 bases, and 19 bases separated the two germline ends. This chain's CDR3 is CASSQVPLGGPTEQYF. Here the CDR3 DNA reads TGCGCCAGCAGCCAAGTCCCGCTCGGGGGTCCTACCGAGCAGTACTTC.

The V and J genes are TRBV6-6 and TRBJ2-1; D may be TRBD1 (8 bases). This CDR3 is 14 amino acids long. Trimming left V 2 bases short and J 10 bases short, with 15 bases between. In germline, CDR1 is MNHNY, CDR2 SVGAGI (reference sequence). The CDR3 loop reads CASSYQTGGGEQFF. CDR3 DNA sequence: TGTGCCAGCAGTTACCAAACAGGGGGGGGGGAGCAGTTCTTC.

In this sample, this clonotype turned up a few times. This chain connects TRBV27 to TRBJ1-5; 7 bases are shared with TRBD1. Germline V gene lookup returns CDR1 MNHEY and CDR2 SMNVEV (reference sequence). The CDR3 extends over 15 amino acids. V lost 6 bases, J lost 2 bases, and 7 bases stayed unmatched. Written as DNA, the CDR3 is TGTGCCAGCAGCCCACAGGGGCAACGCAATCAGCCCCAGCATTTT. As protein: CASSPQGQRNQPQHF.

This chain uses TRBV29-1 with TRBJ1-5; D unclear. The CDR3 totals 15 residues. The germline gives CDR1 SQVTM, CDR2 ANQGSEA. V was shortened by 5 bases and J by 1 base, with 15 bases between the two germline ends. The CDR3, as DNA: TGCAGCGTTAAAAGTGGCACCGGGAGCAATCAGCCCCAGCATTTT. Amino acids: CSVKSGTGSNQPQHF. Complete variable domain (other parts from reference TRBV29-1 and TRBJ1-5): SAVISQKPSRDICQRGTSLTIQCQVDSQVTMMFWYRQQPGQSLTLIATANQGSEATYESGFVIDKFPISRPNLTFSTLTVSNMSPEDSSIYLCSVKSGTGSNQPQHFGDGTRLSIL.

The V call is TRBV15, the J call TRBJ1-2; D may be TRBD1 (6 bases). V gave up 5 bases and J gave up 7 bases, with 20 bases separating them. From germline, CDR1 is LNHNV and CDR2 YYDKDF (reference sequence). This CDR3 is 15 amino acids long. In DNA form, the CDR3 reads TGTGCCACCAGCGACCGCAGGGGCGTAGGTATTGGCTACACCTTC. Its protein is CATSDRRGVGIGYTF.

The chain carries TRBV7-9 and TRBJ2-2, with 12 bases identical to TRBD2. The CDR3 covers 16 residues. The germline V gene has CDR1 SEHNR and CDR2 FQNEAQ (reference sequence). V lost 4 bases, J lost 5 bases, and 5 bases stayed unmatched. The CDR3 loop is CASSSTSGSQTGELFF. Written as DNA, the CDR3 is TGTGCCAGCAGCTCGACTAGCGGGAGCCAGACCGGGGAGCTGTTTTTT.

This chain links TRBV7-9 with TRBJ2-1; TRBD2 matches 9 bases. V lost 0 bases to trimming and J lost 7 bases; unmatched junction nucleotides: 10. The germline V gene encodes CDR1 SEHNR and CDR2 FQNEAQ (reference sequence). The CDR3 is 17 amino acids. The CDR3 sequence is CASSLARAGGGRNEQFF. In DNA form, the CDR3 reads TGTGCCAGCAGCTTAGCGCGAGCGGGAGGCGGTCGGAATGAGCAGTTCTTC.

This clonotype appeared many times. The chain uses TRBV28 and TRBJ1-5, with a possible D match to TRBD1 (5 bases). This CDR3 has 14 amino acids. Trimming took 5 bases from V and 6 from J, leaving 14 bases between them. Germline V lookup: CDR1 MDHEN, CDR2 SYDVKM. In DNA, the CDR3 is TGTGCCAGCAGTCCCCAGGATAGGGGTCAGCCCCAGCATTTT. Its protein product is CASSPQDRGQPQHF.

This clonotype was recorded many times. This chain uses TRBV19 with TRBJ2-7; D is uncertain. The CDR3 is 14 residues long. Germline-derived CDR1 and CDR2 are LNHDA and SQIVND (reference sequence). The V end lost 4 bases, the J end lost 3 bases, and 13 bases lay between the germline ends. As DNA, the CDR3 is TGTGCCAGTAGTACGGCTTCCTCGAGCTACGAGCAGTACTTC. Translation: CASSTASSSYEQYF. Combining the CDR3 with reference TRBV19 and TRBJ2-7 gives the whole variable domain DGGITQSPKYLFRKEGQNVTLSCEQNLNHDAMYWYRQDPGQGLRLIYYSQIVNDFQKGDIAEGYSVSREKKESFPLTVTSAQKNPTAFYLCASSTASSSYEQYFGPGTRLTVT.

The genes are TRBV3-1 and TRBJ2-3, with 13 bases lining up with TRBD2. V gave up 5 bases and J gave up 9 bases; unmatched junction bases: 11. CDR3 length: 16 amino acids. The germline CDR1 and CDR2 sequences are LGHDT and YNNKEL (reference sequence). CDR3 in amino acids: CASSSSGTSGTTTQYF. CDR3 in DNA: TGTGCCAGCAGCTCCTCCGGGACTAGCGGGACCACAACGCAGTATTTT.

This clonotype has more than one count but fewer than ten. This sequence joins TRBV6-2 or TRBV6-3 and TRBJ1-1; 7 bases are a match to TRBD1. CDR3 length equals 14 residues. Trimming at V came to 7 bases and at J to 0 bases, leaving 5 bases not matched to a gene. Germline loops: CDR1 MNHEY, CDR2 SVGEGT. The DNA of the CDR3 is TGTGCCAGCACCTCGGACAGGTTGAACACTGAAGCTTTCTTT. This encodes CASTSDRLNTEAFF.

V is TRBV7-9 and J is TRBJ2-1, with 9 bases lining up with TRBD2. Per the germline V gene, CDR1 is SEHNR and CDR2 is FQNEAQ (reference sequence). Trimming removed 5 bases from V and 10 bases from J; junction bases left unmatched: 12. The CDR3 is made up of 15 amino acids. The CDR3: CASSPRTSVREEQFF. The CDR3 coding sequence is TGTGCCAGCAGCCCGAGGACTAGCGTTAGAGAAGAGCAGTTCTTC. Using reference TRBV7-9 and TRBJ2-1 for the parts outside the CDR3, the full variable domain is DTGVSQNPRHKITKRGQNVTFRCDPISEHNRLYWYRQTLGQGPEFLTYFQNEAQLEKSRLLSDRFSAERPKGSFSTLEIQRTEQGDSAMYLCASSPRTSVREEQFFGPGTRLTVL.

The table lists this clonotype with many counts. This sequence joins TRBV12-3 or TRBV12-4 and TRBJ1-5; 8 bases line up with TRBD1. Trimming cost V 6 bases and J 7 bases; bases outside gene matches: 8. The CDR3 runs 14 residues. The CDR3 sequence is CASSSGQGRQPQHF. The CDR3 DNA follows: TGTGCCAGCAGCTCTGGACAGGGACGACAGCCCCAGCATTTT.

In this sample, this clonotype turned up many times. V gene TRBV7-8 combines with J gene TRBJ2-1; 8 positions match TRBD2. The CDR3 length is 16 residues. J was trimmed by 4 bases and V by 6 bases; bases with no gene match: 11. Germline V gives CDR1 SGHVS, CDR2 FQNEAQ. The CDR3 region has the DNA TGTGCCAGCAGGATTACGCGCGGGAGGCTTTACAATGAGCAGTTCTTC. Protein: CASRITRGRLYNEQFF.